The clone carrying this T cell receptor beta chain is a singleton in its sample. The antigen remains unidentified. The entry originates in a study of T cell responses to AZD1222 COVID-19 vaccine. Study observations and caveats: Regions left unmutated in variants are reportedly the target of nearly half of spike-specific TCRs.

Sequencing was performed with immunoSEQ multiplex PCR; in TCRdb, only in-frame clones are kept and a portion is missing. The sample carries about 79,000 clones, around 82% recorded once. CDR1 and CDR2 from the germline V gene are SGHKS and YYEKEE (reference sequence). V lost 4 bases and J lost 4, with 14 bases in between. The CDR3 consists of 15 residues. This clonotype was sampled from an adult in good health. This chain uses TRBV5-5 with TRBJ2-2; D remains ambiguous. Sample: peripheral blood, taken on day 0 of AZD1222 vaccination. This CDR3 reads CASSPESSRTGELFF. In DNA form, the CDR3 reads TGTGCCAGCAGCCCGGAGTCGTCGCGCACCGGGGAGCTGTTTTTT.